The 28 T cell receptor beta chains presented below share a single source sample, sequenced in a study of T cells in Graves' hyperthyroidism and ophthalmopathy (dated by TCRdb to between 2018 and 2021). The library relied on multiplex PCR. The instrument given in TCRdb is Illumina HiSeq 2000. Amplification of TCR beta CDR3 regions was carried out from RNA transcripts. For the first round of RT-PCR on the TCR CDR3, the HTBI primer set was used together with the Qiagen OneStep RT-PCR kit. The public sequencing data were trimmed at Q25 with fastp and processed into clonotypes with MiXCR by TCRdb, which kept only in-frame beta chains. Each entry merges the rows of one CDR3 protein and shows their most common DNA and genes. The sample data list just under 750,000 distinct CDR3 sequences, and around a third of these were observed just once. The ten largest clones capture more than 25% of the sample. Material: blood. Receptors were obtained from a woman between 40 and 50 years old with Graves' hyperthyroidism.

This clonotype was observed many times. This chain joins TRBV7-6 and TRBJ1-1; D is uncertain. Between the trimmed V and J ends, which lost 5 bases and 8 bases, there was a span of 18 bases. The CDR3 has 14 residues. Germline V lookup: CDR1 SGHVS, CDR2 FNYEAQ. CDR3 protein: CASSPEIGRGEAFF. The CDR3 DNA reads as TGTGCCAGCAGCCCAGAAATAGGGCGCGGGGAAGCTTTCTTT.

This clonotype has a handful of counts. A junction end diverges from the germline sequence, so it may reflect a read error. V and J are TRBV10-2 and TRBJ1-2; TRBD1 matches 8 bases. Germline CDR1 and CDR2: WSHSY and SAAADI. This CDR3 has 14 residues. The CDR3 nucleotides are TGTGCCAGTTCCGAGACAGGGGAAGGATATGGCTACACCTTC. Encoded protein: CASSETGEGYGYTF.

Details on this clonotype: Germline and junction disagree at one end, which may indicate a read error. The chain joins TRBV7-2 to TRBJ1-6, with D possibly TRBD1 on 5 matching bases. This CDR3 contains 15 residues. Germline V gene data show CDR1 as SGHTA and CDR2 as FQGNSA. CDR3 nucleotide sequence: TGTGCCAGCAGCTTACAGGGTTTCTCTAATCCACCCCTCCACTTT. Amino acid sequence: CASSLQGFSNPPLHF.

This clonotype was counted at least ten times. The V call is TRBV13, the J call TRBJ1-1; D is perhaps TRBD1 (5 bases). This CDR3 contains 15 residues. V was clipped by 5 bases and J by 1 base, with 14 bases between them. Germline-derived CDR1 and CDR2 are PRHDT and FYEKMQ (reference sequence). For the CDR3, the DNA is TGTGCCAGCAGCCAAAGGAGGGGTCCGAACACTGAAGCTTTCTTT. Encoded protein: CASSQRRGPNTEAFF.

Note on this clonotype: At one end, the junction sequence differs from germline, possibly due to a read error. The chain has TRBV19 and TRBJ2-7; 9 nucleotides align to TRBD1. There are 14 residues in the CDR3. From germline, CDR1 is LNHDA and CDR2 SQIVND (reference sequence). The CDR3, as DNA: TGTGCCAGTAGTACCAGGACAGGGGTCTACGAGCAGTGCTTC. Its translation: CASSTRTGVYEQCF.

About this clonotype itself: A read error may account for a junction end that differs from germline. The chain couples TRBV4-3 to TRBJ1-1; D gene uncertain. The CDR3 sequence is 11 residues long. The V gene's germline CDR1 is LGHNA and CDR2 YSLEER. CDR3 in DNA: TGCGCCAGCAGCCAAGAGTCGGAGTTTAATTTT. As protein: CASSQESEFNF.

This clonotype was seen many times. V and J are TRBV7-3 and TRBJ1-2; D unclear. Trimming removed 3 bases at V and 5 bases at J, with 16 bases between. The CDR3 length is 15 residues. The V gene's germline CDR1 is SGHTA and CDR2 FQGTGA. The CDR3 is CASSFNTGSIYGYTF. CDR3 nucleotides: TGTGCCAGCAGCTTCAATACCGGTAGTATTTATGGCTACACCTTC.

There are a few counts of this clonotype. The V call is TRBV12-3 or TRBV12-4, the J call TRBJ1-5, with 7 bases that match TRBD1. V was pared by 6 bases and J by 0 bases, with 11 bases of the junction left unmatched. This CDR3 spans 17 amino acids. The DNA for the CDR3 is TGTGCCAGCAGGCGCGCCTTAGGGGGCTATAGCAATCAGCCCCAGCATTTT. Amino acids: CASRRALGGYSNQPQHF.

V gene TRBV2 combines with J gene TRBJ1-2, with 7 bases matching TRBD1. Germline CDR1 reads SNHLY; CDR2 reads FYNNEI. The CDR3 length is 13 residues. Unmatched junction bases numbered 14, after V lost 7 bases and J lost 12 bases. CDR3 coding DNA: TGTGCCAGCACTGGCAGGGGGTTCTCTGGAAACACCTTC. Residues: CASTGRGFSGNTF.

About this clonotype: No conserved phenylalanine or tryptophan is present at the end of the CDR3, so a read error is the likely explanation. The gene calls are TRBV20-1 and TRBJ1-6; 7 bases are shared with TRBD1. Germline CDR1 and CDR2: DFQATT and SNEGSKA (reference sequence). J lost 7 bases, V lost 0 bases, and 3 bases had no gene match. This CDR3 comprises 14 residues. The CDR3: CSAREETGNSPLHL. CDR3 in DNA: TGCAGTGCTAGAGAGGAGACAGGGAATTCACCCCTCCACCTT.

This clonotype was seen ten or more times. The chain joins TRBV7-6 to TRBJ2-7; TRBD1 is a possible D gene (5 bases). The length of the CDR3 is 15 residues. The V gene's germline CDR1 is SGHVS and CDR2 FNYEAQ. Trimming stripped 3 bases from V and 0 bases from J, with 12 bases between. The CDR3 nucleotides read TGTGCCAGCAGCTTTTGGGGCAGGAGCTCCTACGAGCAGTACTTC. Encoded protein: CASSFWGRSSYEQYF.

The rearrangement links TRBV29-1 to TRBJ1-1; D might be TRBD1 (5 bases). CDR3 size: 13 residues. From germline, CDR1 is SQVTM and CDR2 ANQGSEA. V lost 4 bases, J lost 1 base, and 10 bases lay in between. CDR3 nucleotides: TGCAGCGTTGTAGGGGCAGAGAACACTGAAGCTTTCTTT. Its translation is CSVVGAENTEAFF.

This clonotype has a count of ten or more. This chain uses TRBV20-1 with TRBJ2-7, with TRBD2 identical over 7 bases. V was pared by 3 bases and J by 2 bases, with 4 bases of the junction left unmatched. The CDR3 has 13 amino acids. From germline, CDR1 is DFQATT and CDR2 SNEGSKA (reference sequence). The CDR3 sequence is CSASPSGPYEQYF. The CDR3 region has the DNA TGCAGTGCTAGCCCTAGCGGCCCCTACGAGCAGTACTTC.

This clonotype was detected ten times or more. V usage is TRBV6-5 and J usage is TRBJ1-5; D may be TRBD1 (5 bases). Germline V gene lookup returns CDR1 MNHEY and CDR2 SVGAGI. The CDR3 is 12 amino acids. The V gene lost 6 bases and the J gene lost 11 bases, with 14 bases spanning the gap. The chain's CDR3 is CASSRDRGAQHF. The CDR3 region has the DNA TGTGCCAGCAGCCGCGACAGAGGGGCCCAGCATTTT.

The chain uses TRBV25-1 and TRBJ2-7; 10 bases are shared with TRBD2. This CDR3 contains 16 residues. With V trimmed by 5 bases and J by 5 bases, 12 bases remained unmatched. CDR1 and CDR2 from the germline V gene are MGHDK and SYGVNS. CDR3: CASSSLSSGSLHEQYF. The CDR3 DNA follows: TGTGCCAGCAGTTCACTGTCTAGCGGGAGTTTGCACGAGCAGTACTTC.

The chain combines TRBV7-9 with TRBJ1-4; TRBD1 matches at 9 bases. V was pared by 0 bases and J by 7 bases, with 6 bases of the junction left unmatched. CDR3 length equals 16 residues. Germline loops: CDR1 SEHNR, CDR2 FQNEAQ (reference sequence). CDR3 protein: CASSLALQGALEKLFF. CDR3 nucleotide sequence: TGTGCCAGCAGCTTAGCCCTACAGGGGGCTCTTGAAAAACTGTTTTTT.

J is TRBJ1-1 and V is TRBV11-2, with D possibly matching TRBD1 (5 bases). CDR1 and CDR2 from the germline V gene are SGHAT and FQNNGV. Trimming cost V 0 bases and J 6 bases, with 17 bases left between them. The CDR3 covers 16 residues. For the CDR3, the DNA is TGTGCCAGCAGCTTAGATAATCCAGGGAATTTCGCTGAAGCTTTCTTT. This codes for CASSLDNPGNFAEAFF. Using reference TRBV11-2 and TRBJ1-1 for the parts outside the CDR3, the full variable domain is EAGVAQSPRYKIIEKRQSVAFWCNPISGHATLYWYQQILGQGPKLLIQFQNNGVVDDSQLPKDRFSAERLKGVDSTLKIQPAKLEDSAVYLCASSLDNPGNFAEAFFGQGTRLTVV.

The sample holds one count of this clonotype. CDR3 in amino acids: CASSLHRLTPMNTEAFF. The CDR3 nucleotides read TGTGCCAGCAGCTTACACAGACTAACCCCCATGAACACTGAAGCTTTCTTT. The gene calls are TRBV7-2 and TRBJ1-1, with D hard to call. Per the germline V gene, CDR1 is SGHTA and CDR2 is FQGNSA. CDR3 length: 17 residues. Trimming removed 2 bases at V and 0 bases at J, with 16 bases between.

In regard to this clonotype: Mismatch with germline at one junction end may stem from a read error. The chain joins TRBV7-2 to TRBJ1-3; 7 nucleotides align to TRBD1. The germline CDR1 and CDR2 sequences are SGHTA and FQGNSA. This CDR3 comprises 20 residues. The CDR3 loop reads CASSLVLSGGYLYSGNAIYF. The CDR3 DNA is TGTGCCAGCAGCTTAGTGTTGTCAGGGGGATACCTATACTCTGGAAACGCCATATATTTT.

The CDR3 sequence: CASGLSRGEAFF. The DNA for the CDR3 is TGTGCTAGTGGTTTGAGCAGAGGGGAAGCTTTCTTT. The chain couples TRBV12-5 to TRBJ1-1; D is unclear. Deletions cut 2 bases from V and 8 bases from J, with 9 bases between. CDR1 is LGHNT and CDR2 is FRNRAP in the germline V gene. The CDR3 totals 12 residues.

The rearrangement joins TRBV2 to TRBJ2-5; 9 bases agree with TRBD2. Germline CDR1 is SNHLY and CDR2 is FYNNEI. After removal of 3 bases from V and 5 bases from J, the junction contained 10 bases not matched to a gene. This CDR3 has 16 amino acids. CDR3 DNA: TGTGCCAGCAGTGATGCAAGCGGGAGGACGGGGGAGACCCAGTACTTC. This encodes CASSDASGRTGETQYF.

Only a few counts were recorded for this clonotype. The chain has TRBV11-1 and TRBJ1-4, with D possibly TRBD1 on 5 matching bases. V dropped 1 base and J dropped 0 bases, with 15 bases sitting between them. The CDR3 is made up of 18 amino acids. Germline-derived CDR1 and CDR2 are SGHAT and FQDESV (reference sequence). CDR3 nucleotides: TGTGCCAGCAGCTTAGGACCTGCAGGGAGAGCAACTAATGAAAAACTGTTTTTT. Translation: CASSLGPAGRATNEKLFF.

This clonotype was seen ten or more times. This rearrangement joins TRBV2 to TRBJ1-2; 7 positions match TRBD1. Germline trimming cut 2 bases from V and 4 bases from J; bases unmatched to any gene: 4. The CDR3 has 14 amino acids. Germline CDR1 reads SNHLY; CDR2 reads FYNNEI. The CDR3: CASSEQGGGYGYTF. Here the CDR3 DNA reads TGTGCCAGCAGTGAACAGGGGGGGGGCTATGGCTACACCTTC.

The J gene is TRBJ1-3, the V gene TRBV10-3; 9 bases match TRBD1. CDR3 length equals 16 residues. CDR1 ENHRY and CDR2 SYGVKD come from the germline V gene. With 5 bases clipped from V and 4 bases from J, the junction kept 9 bases outside the gene matches. This chain's CDR3 is CAISPWTGAGGNTIYF. The CDR3 nucleotides are TGTGCCATCAGTCCCTGGACAGGGGCTGGGGGAAACACCATATATTTT.

This clonotype was counted at least ten times. The chain is built from TRBV24-1 and TRBJ2-7, with D possibly being TRBD2 (6 bases). The V gene's germline CDR1 is KGHDR and CDR2 SFDVKD. The CDR3 runs 14 residues. V lost 3 bases and J lost 3, with 11 bases in between. This CDR3 reads CATSDLGTGYEQYF. The CDR3 region has the DNA TGTGCCACCAGTGATCTCGGGACTGGCTACGAGCAGTACTTC.

This clonotype has only a few counts. V usage is TRBV7-9 and J usage is TRBJ2-5; 8 bases map to TRBD1. Germline V lookup: CDR1 SEHNR, CDR2 FQNEAQ (reference sequence). Trimming at V came to 1 base and at J to 7 bases, leaving 5 bases not matched to a gene. The CDR3 covers 14 residues. The CDR3 DNA is TGTGCCAGCAGCTTAGTTTCCGGGACAGGGACCCAGTACTTC. Protein product: CASSLVSGTGTQYF.

The CDR3 sequence is CASSQRPSVLGETQYF. In nucleotides, the CDR3 is TGTGCCAGCAGCCAACGGCCTTCGGTCTTGGGAGAGACCCAGTACTTC. The V and J genes are TRBV14 and TRBJ2-5; D is uncertain. Germline loops: CDR1 SGHDN, CDR2 FVKESK. The ends were cut back, 2 bases at V and 4 bases at J, with 17 bases in the middle. CDR3 length: 16 residues.

The chain combines TRBV5-6 with TRBJ2-5, with a weak D call TRBD2 (6 bases). The CDR3 extends over 15 amino acids. Germline V gene lookup returns CDR1 SGHDT and CDR2 YYEEEE. The ends were cut back, 4 bases at V and 11 bases at J, with 24 bases in the middle. CDR3 sequence: CASSPRGSSTDTQYF. DNA of the CDR3: TGTGCCAGCAGCCCCCGGGGGTCTAGCACAGATACGCAGTACTTC. The full variable domain, with the rest looked up from reference TRBV5-6 and TRBJ2-5, is DAGVTQSPTHLIKTRGQQVTLRCSPKSGHDTVSWYQQALGQGPQFIFQYYEEEERQRGNFPDRFSGHQFPNYSSELNVNALLLGDSALYLCASSPRGSSTDTQYFGPGTRLLVL.